Listed below are T cell receptor beta chains from one sample, sequenced in a study of blood T cells in healthy people across ages. TCRdb reprocessed the 5' RACE reads with MiXCR, giving one entry per CDR3 protein. The sample gives around 500,000 distinct CDR3 sequences, about 27% of which show up once; over 3.5% is in the top ten. The same data also went into a second study, on T cells of mothers and their children.

Material for sequencing was blood. The receptors stem from a boy aged 2 to 9 in good health. The CDR3 runs from the conserved cysteine through the conserved F or W. Fields, in order: J gene, V gene, CDR3 protein.

TRBJ2-7,TRBV5-1,CASSLLSLGHEQYF
.,TRBV2,CASSTGTTQETQYF
TRBJ2-6,TRBV7-9,CASSPSGSGANVLTF
TRBJ2-5,TRBV5-1,CASSLWGPGQGSETQYF
TRBJ1-3,TRBV15,CASSATGAPGNTIYF
TRBJ2-2,TRBV29-1,CSAGEANTGELFF
.,TRBV12-3/TRBV12-4,CASSLKISGRQFF
TRBJ2-7,TRBV12-3/TRBV12-4,CASSQRLISYEQYF
TRBJ2-2,TRBV6-1,CASSEDGAGELFF
TRBJ1-3,TRBV4-1,CASSQERSRVENTIYF
TRBJ2-1,TRBV27,CASSFAGGPYNEQFF
TRBJ2-3,TRBV20-1,CSASILAGVGGGSTDTQYF
TRBJ2-3,TRBV7-2,CASSLFDWGDTQYF
TRBJ2-5,TRBV7-9,CASSLGLAPETQYF
TRBJ2-6,TRBV27,CASSPMGASGANVLTF
TRBJ2-3,TRBV7-2,CASSLATVSTDTQYF
TRBJ2-5,TRBV24-1,CATSDPTDRQETQYF
TRBJ2-2,TRBV6-2/TRBV6-3,CASTRFGGELFF
TRBJ2-7,TRBV15,CATSRGLAGAYEQYF
TRBJ2-7,TRBV5-1,CASSLGRGAGRSYEQYF
TRBJ2-7,TRBV6-6,CASSPGQGVNYEQYF
TRBJ2-5,TRBV11-2,CASSLFARGETQYF
TRBJ2-7,TRBV20-1,CSAMDRGQEQYF
TRBJ2-7,TRBV20-1,CSARVRSSDEQYF
TRBJ1-2,TRBV12-3/TRBV12-4,CASKTGTSNYGYTF
TRBJ2-5,TRBV6-1,CASMVDRVETQYF
TRBJ1-1,TRBV10-3,CAINPGELNTEAFF
TRBJ2-4,TRBV21-1,CASPKEKSFGQGLGNIQYF
TRBJ1-4,TRBV7-2,CASSSGLYEKLFF
TRBJ2-7,TRBV7-8,CASSLALVSTYEQYF
TRBJ2-7,TRBV29-1,CSVAGTADYEQYF
TRBJ2-7,TRBV30,CAWTGAGLADPRYEQYF
TRBJ1-4,TRBV18,CASSPEGPSGGGGVF
TRBJ2-6,TRBV7-6,CASSGSYRGRGANVLTF
TRBJ2-1,TRBV29-1,CSRGLRRGEQFF
TRBJ2-1,TRBV11-2,CASSWSDEQFF
TRBJ2-6,TRBV6-2/TRBV6-3,CASSYFSGANVLTF
TRBJ1-2,TRBV9,CASSFRDRGNYGYTF
TRBJ2-1,TRBV7-7,CASSSGRGPCLQGGNEQFF
TRBJ2-2,TRBV6-5,CASSYSGLAGTGELFF
TRBJ1-2,TRBV7-2,CASSLKRGDRYGYTF
TRBJ1-2,TRBV12-3/TRBV12-4,CASSSTRLGLYGYTF
TRBJ2-2,TRBV10-3,CAISRTSGATGELFF
TRBJ1-3,TRBV12-3/TRBV12-4,CASRGGPGDNTIYF
TRBJ2-7,TRBV18,CASSPFRDHEQYF
TRBJ2-2,TRBV7-3,CASSLIAGGPTGELFF
TRBJ2-3,TRBV4-2,CASSQVDRGTDTQYF
TRBJ2-3,TRBV30,CAWSVGGVTDTQYF
TRBJ2-5,TRBV6-6,CASRKSETQYF
TRBJ2-3,TRBV12-3/TRBV12-4,CASRLTLAGGQYF
TRBJ2-1,TRBV5-5,CASSLYQFNAQFF
TRBJ2-3,TRBV28,CASSSTPTIDTDTQYF
TRBJ2-1,TRBV3-1,CASSPRAGGPNEQFF
TRBJ2-1,TRBV29-1,CSVGYGRAQFF
TRBJ2-5,TRBV5-1,CASRRGGRLTKRQETQYF
TRBJ2-7,TRBV20-1,CSATGNSYEQYF
TRBJ2-2,TRBV24-1,CATSDAAGFGELFF
TRBJ2-5,TRBV4-3,CASSQGWSSGRETQYF
TRBJ1-2,TRBV2,CASSSGWDYGYTF
TRBJ1-6,TRBV9,CASSLEGIVNSPLHF